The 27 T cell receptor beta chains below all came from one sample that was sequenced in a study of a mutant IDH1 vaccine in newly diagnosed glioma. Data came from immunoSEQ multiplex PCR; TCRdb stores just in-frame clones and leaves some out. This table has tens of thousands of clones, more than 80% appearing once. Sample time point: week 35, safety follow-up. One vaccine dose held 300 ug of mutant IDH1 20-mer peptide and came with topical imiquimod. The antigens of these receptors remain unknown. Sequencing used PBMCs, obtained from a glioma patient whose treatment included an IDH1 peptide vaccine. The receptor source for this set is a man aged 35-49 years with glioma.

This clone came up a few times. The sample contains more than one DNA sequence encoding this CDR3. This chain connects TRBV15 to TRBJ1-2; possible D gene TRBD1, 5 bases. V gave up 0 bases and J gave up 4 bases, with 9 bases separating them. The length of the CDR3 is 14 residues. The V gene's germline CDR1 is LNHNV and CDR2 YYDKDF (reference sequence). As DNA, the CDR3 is TGTGCCACCAGCAGAGATGTCGGGGGCTATGGCTACACCTTC. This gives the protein CATSRDVGGYGYTF.

The CDR3 loop is CASSLRALGAYNEQFF. The CDR3 DNA follows: TGCGCCAGCAGCCTACGAGCCTTGGGGGCCTACAATGAGCAGTTCTTC. This rearrangement joins TRBV4-3 to TRBJ2-1, with D possibly being TRBD1 or TRBD2 (5 bases each). The CDR3 is 16 residues long. CDR1 is LGHNA, CDR2 YSLEER, per germline. Between the trimmed V and J ends, which lost 4 bases and 2 bases, there was a span of 15 bases.

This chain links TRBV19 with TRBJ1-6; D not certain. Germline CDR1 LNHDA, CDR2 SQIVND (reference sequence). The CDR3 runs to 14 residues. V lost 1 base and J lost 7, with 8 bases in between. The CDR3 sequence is CASSIGTRNSPLHF. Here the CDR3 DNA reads TGTGCCAGTAGTATAGGAACGAGGAATTCACCCCTCCACTTT.

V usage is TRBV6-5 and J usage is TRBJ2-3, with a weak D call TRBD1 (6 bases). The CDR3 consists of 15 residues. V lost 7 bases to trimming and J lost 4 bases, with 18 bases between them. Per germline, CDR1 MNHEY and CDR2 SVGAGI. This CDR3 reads CASTVGGSRSDTQYF. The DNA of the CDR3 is TGTGCCAGCACCGTAGGGGGTTCTCGCTCAGATACGCAGTATTTT.

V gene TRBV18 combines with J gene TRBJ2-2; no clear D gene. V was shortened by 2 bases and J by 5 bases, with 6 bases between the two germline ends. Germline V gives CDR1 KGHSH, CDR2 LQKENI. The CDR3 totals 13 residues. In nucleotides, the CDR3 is TGTGCCAGCTCACCAGGGTGGACCGGGGAGCTGTTTTTT. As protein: CASSPGWTGELFF.

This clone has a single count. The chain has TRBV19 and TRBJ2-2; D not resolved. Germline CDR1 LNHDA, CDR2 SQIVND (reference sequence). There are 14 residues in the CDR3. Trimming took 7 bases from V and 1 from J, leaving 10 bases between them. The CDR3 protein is CASKAGRNTGELFF. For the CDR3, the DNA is TGTGCCAGTAAAGCCGGACGGAACACCGGGGAGCTGTTTTTT.

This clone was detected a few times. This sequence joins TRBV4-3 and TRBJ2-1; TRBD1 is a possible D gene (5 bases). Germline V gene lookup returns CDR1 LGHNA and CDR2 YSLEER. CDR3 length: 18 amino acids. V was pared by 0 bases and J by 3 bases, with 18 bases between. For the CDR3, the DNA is TGCGCCAGCAGCCAAGAGTTATTTGGACATCCCCTCTACAATGAGCAGTTCTTC. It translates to CASSQELFGHPLYNEQFF.

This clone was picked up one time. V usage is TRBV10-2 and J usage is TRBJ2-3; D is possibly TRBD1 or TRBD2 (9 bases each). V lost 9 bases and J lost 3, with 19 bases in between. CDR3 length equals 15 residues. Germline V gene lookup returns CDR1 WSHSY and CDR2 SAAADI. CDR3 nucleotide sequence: TGCGCCAGTTCGCGGGGGGGACAGGGAACAGATACGCAGTATTTT. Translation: CASSRGGQGTDTQYF.

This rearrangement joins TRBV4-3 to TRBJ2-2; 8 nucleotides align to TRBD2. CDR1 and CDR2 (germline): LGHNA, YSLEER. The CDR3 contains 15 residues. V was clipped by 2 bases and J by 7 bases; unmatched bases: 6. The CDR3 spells CASSQKSGSIGELFF. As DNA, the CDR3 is TGCGCCAGCAGCCAAAAAAGCGGGAGTATCGGGGAGCTGTTTTTT.

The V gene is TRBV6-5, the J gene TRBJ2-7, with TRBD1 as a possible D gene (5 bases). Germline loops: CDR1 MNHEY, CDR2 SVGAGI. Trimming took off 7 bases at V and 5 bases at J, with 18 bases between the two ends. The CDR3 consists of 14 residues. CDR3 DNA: TGTGCCAGCAAGCCAGGGCAGGGCCAAAACGAGCAGTACTTC. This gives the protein CASKPGQGQNEQYF.

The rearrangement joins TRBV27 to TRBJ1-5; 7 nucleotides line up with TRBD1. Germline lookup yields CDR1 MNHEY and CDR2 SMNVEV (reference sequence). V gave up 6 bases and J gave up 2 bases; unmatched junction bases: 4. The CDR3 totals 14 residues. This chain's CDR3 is CASRIGGGNQPQHF. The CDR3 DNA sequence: TGTGCCAGCAGAATAGGGGGCGGCAATCAGCCCCAGCATTTT.

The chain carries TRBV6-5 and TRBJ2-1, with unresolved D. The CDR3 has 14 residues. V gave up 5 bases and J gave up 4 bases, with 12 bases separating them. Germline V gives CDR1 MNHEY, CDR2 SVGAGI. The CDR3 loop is CASSGSPGYNEQFF. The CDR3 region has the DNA TGTGCCAGCAGTGGCTCACCAGGTTACAATGAGCAGTTCTTC.

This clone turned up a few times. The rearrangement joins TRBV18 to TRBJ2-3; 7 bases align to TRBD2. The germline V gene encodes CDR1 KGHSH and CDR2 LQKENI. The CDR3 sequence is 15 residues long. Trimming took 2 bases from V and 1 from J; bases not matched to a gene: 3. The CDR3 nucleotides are TGTGCCAGCTCACCATCCCGGGGGGGCACAGATACGCAGTATTTT. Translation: CASSPSRGGTDTQYF. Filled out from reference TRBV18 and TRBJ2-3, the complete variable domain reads NAGVMQNPRHLVRRRGQEARLRCSPMKGHSHVYWYRQLPEEGLKFMVYLQKENIIDESGMPKERFSAEFPKEGPSILRIQQVVRGDSAAYFCASSPSRGGTDTQYFGPGTRLTVL.

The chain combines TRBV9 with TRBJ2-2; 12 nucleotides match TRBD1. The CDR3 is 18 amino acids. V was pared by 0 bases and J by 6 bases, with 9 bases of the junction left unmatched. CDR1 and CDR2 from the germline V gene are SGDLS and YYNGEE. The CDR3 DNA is TGTGCCAGCAGCGTAGACCTCTCCGGGACAGGGGGCCCCGGGGAGCTGTTTTTT. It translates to CASSVDLSGTGGPGELFF.

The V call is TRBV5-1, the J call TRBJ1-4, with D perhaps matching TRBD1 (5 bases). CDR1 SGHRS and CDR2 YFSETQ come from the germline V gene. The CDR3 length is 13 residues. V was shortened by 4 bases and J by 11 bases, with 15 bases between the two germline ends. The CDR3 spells CASSAGTQEKLFF. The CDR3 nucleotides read TGCGCCAGCAGCGCAGGGACCCAGGAGAAACTGTTTTTT.

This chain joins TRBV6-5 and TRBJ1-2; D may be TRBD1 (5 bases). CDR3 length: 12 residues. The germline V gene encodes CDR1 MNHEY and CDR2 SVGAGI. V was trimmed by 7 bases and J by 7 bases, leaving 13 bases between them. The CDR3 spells CASKQEGGGYTF. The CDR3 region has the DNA TGTGCCAGCAAACAGGAGGGCGGTGGCTACACCTTC.

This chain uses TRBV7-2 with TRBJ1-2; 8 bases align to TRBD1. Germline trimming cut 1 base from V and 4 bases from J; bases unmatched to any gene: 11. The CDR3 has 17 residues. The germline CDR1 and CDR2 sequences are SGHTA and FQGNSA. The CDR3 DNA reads TGTGCCAGCAGCTTAGTGGCAGGGGGCTTCTCCGGCTATGGCTACACCTTC. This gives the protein CASSLVAGGFSGYGYTF.

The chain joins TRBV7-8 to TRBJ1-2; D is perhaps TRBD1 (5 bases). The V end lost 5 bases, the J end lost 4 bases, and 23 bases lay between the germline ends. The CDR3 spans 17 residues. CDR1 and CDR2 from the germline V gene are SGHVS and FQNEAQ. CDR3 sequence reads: CASSLRGHDFISYGYTF. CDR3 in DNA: TGTGCCAGCAGCCTGCGAGGACATGATTTCATAAGCTATGGCTACACCTTC.

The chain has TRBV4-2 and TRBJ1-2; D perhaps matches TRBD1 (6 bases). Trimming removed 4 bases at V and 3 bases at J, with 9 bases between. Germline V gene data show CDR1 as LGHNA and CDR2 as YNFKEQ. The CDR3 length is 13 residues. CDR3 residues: CASSPQGDYGYTF. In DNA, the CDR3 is TGTGCCAGCAGCCCACAGGGAGACTATGGCTACACCTTC.

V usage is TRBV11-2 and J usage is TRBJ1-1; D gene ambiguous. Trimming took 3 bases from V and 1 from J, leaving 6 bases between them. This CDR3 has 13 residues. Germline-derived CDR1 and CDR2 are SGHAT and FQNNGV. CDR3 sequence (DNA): TGTGCCAGCAGCTTCCAGGAGAACACTGAAGCTTTCTTT. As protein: CASSFQENTEAFF. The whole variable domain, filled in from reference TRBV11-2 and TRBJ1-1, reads EAGVAQSPRYKIIEKRQSVAFWCNPISGHATLYWYQQILGQGPKLLIQFQNNGVVDDSQLPKDRFSAERLKGVDSTLKIQPAKLEDSAVYLCASSFQENTEAFFGQGTRLTVV.

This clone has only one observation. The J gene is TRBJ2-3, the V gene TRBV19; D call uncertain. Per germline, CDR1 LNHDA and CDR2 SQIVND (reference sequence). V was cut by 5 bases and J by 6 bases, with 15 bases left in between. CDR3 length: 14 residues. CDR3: CASSPRPGRDTQYF. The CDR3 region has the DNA TGTGCCAGTAGTCCGCGGCCAGGCCGGGATACGCAGTATTTT.

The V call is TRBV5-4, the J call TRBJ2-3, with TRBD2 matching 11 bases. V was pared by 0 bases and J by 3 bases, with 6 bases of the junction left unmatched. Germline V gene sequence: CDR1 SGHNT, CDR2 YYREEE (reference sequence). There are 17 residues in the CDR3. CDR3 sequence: CASSLADWTSGTDTQYF. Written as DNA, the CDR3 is TGTGCCAGCAGCTTGGCCGATTGGACTAGCGGGACAGATACGCAGTATTTT.

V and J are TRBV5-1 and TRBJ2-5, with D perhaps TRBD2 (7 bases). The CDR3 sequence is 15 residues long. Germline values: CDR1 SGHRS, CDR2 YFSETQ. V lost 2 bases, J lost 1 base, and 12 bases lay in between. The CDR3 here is CASSFLRGPQETQYF. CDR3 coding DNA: TGCGCCAGCAGCTTTCTGCGGGGGCCCCAAGAGACCCAGTACTTC.

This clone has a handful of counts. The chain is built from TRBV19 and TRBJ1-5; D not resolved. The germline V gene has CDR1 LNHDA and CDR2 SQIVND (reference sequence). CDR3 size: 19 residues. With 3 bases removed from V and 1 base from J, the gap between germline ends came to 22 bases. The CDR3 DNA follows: TGTGCCAGTAGTATGTCAGGACCAACTATAGCTTCGAGCAATCAGCCCCAGCATTTT. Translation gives CASSMSGPTIASSNQPQHF.

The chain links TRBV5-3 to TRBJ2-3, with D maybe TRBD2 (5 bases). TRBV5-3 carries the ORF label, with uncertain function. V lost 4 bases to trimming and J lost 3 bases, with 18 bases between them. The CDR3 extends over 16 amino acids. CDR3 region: CARSPTRKVRTDTQYF. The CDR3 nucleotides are TGTGCCAGAAGCCCAACTAGGAAGGTTAGGACAGATACGCAGTATTTT.

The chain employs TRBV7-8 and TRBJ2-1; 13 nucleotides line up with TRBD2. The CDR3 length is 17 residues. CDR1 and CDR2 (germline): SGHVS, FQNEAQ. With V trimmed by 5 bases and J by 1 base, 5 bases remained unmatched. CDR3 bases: TGTGCCAGCAGCGTGACTAGCGGGAGGAAGTCCTACAATGAGCAGTTCTTC. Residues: CASSVTSGRKSYNEQFF.

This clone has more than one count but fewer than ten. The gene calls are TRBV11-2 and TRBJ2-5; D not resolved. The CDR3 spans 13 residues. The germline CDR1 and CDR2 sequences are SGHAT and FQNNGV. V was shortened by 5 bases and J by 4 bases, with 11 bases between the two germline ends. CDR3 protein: CASSLGSLETQYF. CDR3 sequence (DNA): TGTGCCAGCAGCCTAGGAAGTTTAGAGACCCAGTACTTC. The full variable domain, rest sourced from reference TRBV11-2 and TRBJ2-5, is EAGVAQSPRYKIIEKRQSVAFWCNPISGHATLYWYQQILGQGPKLLIQFQNNGVVDDSQLPKDRFSAERLKGVDSTLKIQPAKLEDSAVYLCASSLGSLETQYFGPGTRLLVL.